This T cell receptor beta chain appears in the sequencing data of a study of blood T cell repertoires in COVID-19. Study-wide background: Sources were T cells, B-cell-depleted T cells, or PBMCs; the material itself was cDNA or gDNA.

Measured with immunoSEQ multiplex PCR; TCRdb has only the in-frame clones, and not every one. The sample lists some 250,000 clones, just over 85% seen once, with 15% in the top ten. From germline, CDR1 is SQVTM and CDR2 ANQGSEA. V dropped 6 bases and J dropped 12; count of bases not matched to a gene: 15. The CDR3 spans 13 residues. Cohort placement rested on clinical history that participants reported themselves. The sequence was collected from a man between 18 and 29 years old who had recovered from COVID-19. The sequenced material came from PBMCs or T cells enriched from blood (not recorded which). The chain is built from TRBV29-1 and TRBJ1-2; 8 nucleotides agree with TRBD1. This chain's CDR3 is CSVARQGSSINTF. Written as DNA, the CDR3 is TGCAGCGTAGCCCGACAGGGGTCTTCGATCAACACCTTC.